Described below is a single T cell receptor beta chain sequence and its context. This record belongs to a study of blood T cell repertoires in COVID-19. In the study overall: COVID-19 samples collected from the United States, Italy and Spain covered acute and convalescent phases. PBMCs, B-cell-depleted T cells, or T cells were the source of the cDNA or gDNA that made up the material.

Under the authors' procedure: Estimation of nucleated cell counts relied on the amplification of reference gene primers. Method: immunoSEQ multiplex PCR; TCRdb's copy keeps in-frame clones and lacks some. V and J calls and clone size are those listed in that table; D and trimming were worked out from the DNA. The data hold 120,000 to 150,000 clones, with around nine tenths observed a single time. V lost 3 bases, J lost 0 bases, and 11 bases lay in between. CDR3 length: 14 amino acids. Germline values: CDR1 DFQATT, CDR2 SNEGSKA (reference sequence). This TCR was recovered from a human donor in a cohort sampled during active COVID-19. The genes are TRBV20-1 and TRBJ2-5; D ambiguous. Sequencing was carried out using peripheral blood. CDR3 coding DNA: TGCAGTGCTAGTCTGAGCACCTACCAAGAGACCCAGTACTTC. Amino acids: CSASLSTYQETQYF.